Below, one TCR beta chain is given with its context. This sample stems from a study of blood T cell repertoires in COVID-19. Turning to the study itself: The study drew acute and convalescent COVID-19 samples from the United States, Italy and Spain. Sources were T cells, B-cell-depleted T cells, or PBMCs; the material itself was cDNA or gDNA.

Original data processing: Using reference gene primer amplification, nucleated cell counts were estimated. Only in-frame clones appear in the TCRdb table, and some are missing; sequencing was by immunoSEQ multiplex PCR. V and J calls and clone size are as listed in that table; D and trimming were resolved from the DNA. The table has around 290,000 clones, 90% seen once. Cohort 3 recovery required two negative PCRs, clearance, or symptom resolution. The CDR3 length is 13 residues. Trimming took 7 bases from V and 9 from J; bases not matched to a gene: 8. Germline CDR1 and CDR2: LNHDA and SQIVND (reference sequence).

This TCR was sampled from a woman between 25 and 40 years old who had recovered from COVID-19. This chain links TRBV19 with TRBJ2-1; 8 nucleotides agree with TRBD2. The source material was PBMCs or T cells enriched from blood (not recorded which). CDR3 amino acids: CASKVAGIAEQFF. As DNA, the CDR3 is TGTGCCAGTAAGGTAGCGGGAATTGCTGAGCAGTTCTTC.